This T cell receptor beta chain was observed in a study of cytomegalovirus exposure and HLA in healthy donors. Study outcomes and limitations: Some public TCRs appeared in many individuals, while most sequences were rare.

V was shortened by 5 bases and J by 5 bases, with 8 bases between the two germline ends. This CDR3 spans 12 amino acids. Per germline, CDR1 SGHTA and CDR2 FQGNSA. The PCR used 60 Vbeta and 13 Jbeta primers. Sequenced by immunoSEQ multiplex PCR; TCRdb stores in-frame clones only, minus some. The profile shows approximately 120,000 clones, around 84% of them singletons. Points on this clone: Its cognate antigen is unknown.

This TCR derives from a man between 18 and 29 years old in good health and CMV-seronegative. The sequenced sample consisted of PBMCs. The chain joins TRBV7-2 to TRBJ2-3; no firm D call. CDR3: CASSHSGDTQYF. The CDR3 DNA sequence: TGTGCCAGCAGCCATAGTGGAGATACGCAGTATTTT.